The source of this T cell receptor beta chain is a study of blood T cell repertoires in COVID-19. As for the study in general: Sources were T cells, B-cell-depleted T cells, or PBMCs; the material itself was cDNA or gDNA.

CDR3 length equals 16 residues. Trimming cost V 5 bases and J 7 bases; bases outside gene matches: 11. Germline V lookup: CDR1 SGHTA, CDR2 FQGNSA. Per the original data handling: Amplifying reference gene primers gave estimates of nucleated cell counts. The repertoire was sequenced with immunoSEQ multiplex PCR; TCRdb's copy has only in-frame clones and lacks some. Clone size and V and J calls were adopted from that table, with D and trimming inferred from the DNA. Counted here are around 370,000 clones, under 95% occurring once; the ten biggest clones make up less than 3.5%. The genes are TRBV7-2 and TRBJ2-3, with 11 bases identical to TRBD2. The sequence derives from a woman aged 18-30 years who had recovered from COVID-19. The sequencing input was peripheral blood. CDR3 DNA sequence: TGTGCCAGCAGCCACATAGCGGGAGGGTCGATAAATACGCAGTATTTT. Its translation is CASSHIAGGSINTQYF.